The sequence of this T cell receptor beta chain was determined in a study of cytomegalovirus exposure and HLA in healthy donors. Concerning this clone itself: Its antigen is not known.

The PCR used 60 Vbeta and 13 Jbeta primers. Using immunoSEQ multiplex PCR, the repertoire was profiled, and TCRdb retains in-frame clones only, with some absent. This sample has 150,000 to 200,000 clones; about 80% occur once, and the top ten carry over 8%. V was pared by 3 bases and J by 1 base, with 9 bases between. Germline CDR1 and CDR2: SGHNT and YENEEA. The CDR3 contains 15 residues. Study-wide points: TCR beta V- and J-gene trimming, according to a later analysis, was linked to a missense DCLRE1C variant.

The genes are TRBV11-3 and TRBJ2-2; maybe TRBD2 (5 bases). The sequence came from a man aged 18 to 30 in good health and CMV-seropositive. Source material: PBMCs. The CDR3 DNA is TGTGCCAGCAGCTTCGGACTGGGGAACACCGGGGAGCTGTTTTTT. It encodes CASSFGLGNTGELFF.